These T cell receptor beta chains were read from a single sample in a study of preoperative IRX-2 immunotherapy in early breast cancer. Some clones are missing from TCRdb's copy, which holds only in-frame ones; the method was immunoSEQ multiplex PCR. Among roughly 25,000 clones, 85% to 95% were seen once, and the ten largest hold 15% to 20%. Sequencing used tumor tissue, obtained after IRX-2 immunotherapy. These receptors were obtained from a human donor with breast cancer. CDR3s include the opening cysteine and the closing phenylalanine or tryptophan. A D gene is named only where the DNA matches it firmly. Expanded clones are given a class, and other clones once, few, many or no size at all.

V gene	D gene	clone size	J gene	CDR3 protein	CDR3 DNA
TRBV5-1	-	once	TRBJ2-1	CASSLVVSGNEQFF	TGCGCCAGCAGCTTGGTAGTTAGTGGGAATGAGCAGTTCTTC
TRBV5-1	-	once	TRBJ2-3	CASSLAPASTDTQYF	TGCGCCAGCAGCTTGGCCCCAGCTAGCACAGATACGCAGTATTTT
TRBV18	-	once	TRBJ1-6	CASSRGSSSSYNSPLHF	TGTGCCAGCTCTAGGGGTTCTTCGAGCTCCTATAATTCACCCCTCCACTTT
TRBV2	-	once	TRBJ2-5	CASRGQPVETQYF	TGTGCCAGCAGAGGACAGCCTGTAGAGACCCAGTACTTC
TRBV30	TRBD2	-	TRBJ2-1	CAWGLGLAGKNEQFF	TGTGCCTGGGGATTGGGACTAGCGGGAAAGAATGAGCAGTTCTTC
TRBV2	-	-	TRBJ1-5	CASSEQGGNQPQHF	TGTGCCAGCAGTGAACAGGGCGGCAATCAGCCCCAGCATTTT
TRBV4-2	TRBD2	-	TRBJ2-7	CASSPGLADSYEQYF	TGTGCCAGCAGCCCGGGACTAGCGGATTCCTACGAGCAGTACTTC
TRBV2	-	-	TRBJ1-1	CASSEVMTVNTEAFF	TGTGCCAGCAGTGAAGTGATGACAGTGAACACTGAAGCTTTCTTT
TRBV2	TRBD2	-	TRBJ2-7	CASSEARAGGHEQYF	TGTGCCAGCAGTGAAGCGCGGGCGGGAGGTCACGAGCAGTACTTC
TRBV27	TRBD1	-	TRBJ1-1	CASSIPGTAHEAFF	TGTGCCAGCAGTATTCCCGGGACAGCCCATGAAGCTTTCTTT
TRBV7-9	-	-	TRBJ2-1	CASSLGRGEQFF	TGTGCCAGCAGCTTAGGACGGGGTGAGCAGTTCTTC
TRBV6-6	-	once	TRBJ2-3	CASSYGGGGTDTQYF	TGTGCCAGCAGTTACGGGGGCGGCGGCACAGATACGCAGTATTTT
TRBV9	TRBD1	-	TRBJ2-1	CASSVAGRGPYNEQFF	TGTGCCAGCAGCGTAGCGGGCAGGGGGCCCTACAATGAGCAGTTCTTC
TRBV5-1	-	-	TRBJ2-2	CASSWGHMETGELFF	TGCGCCAGCAGTTGGGGACATATGGAGACCGGGGAGCTGTTTTTT
TRBV5-4	-	-	TRBJ1-4	CASSHGVGKGTNEKLFF	TGTGCCAGCAGCCATGGGGTGGGGAAAGGAACTAATGAAAAACTGTTTTTT
TRBV7-9	TRBD1	-	TRBJ2-7	CASSSRDSVYEQYF	TGTGCCAGCAGCTCCCGGGACAGTGTCTACGAGCAGTACTTC
TRBV7-2	TRBD2	-	TRBJ2-3	CASSLYRGRALDTQYF	TGTGCCAGCAGCTTATATCGCGGGAGGGCCCTGGATACGCAGTATTTT
TRBV4-3	-	-	TRBJ2-5	CASSQDLVRRGNQETQYF	TGCGCCAGCAGCCAAGATCTGGTCCGGAGGGGGAACCAAGAGACCCAGTACTTC
TRBV19	TRBD1	-	TRBJ1-2	CASSVQGAFSGYTF	TGTGCCAGTAGCGTCCAGGGGGCCTTTAGTGGCTACACCTTC
TRBV6-5	TRBD1	-	TRBJ2-5	CASSYRGRTETQYF	TGTGCCAGCAGTTACAGGGGGCGAACGGAGACCCAGTACTTC
TRBV7-8	-	-	TRBJ2-5	CASRPGLKETQYF	TGTGCCAGCAGACCGGGACTTAAAGAGACCCAGTACTTC
TRBV18	-	-	TRBJ2-3	CASSIHTDGDTQYF	TGTGCCAGCTCAATACATACGGACGGAGATACGCAGTATTTT
TRBV5-4	-	-	TRBJ2-7	CASSSGTPYEQYF	TGTGCCAGCAGCTCGGGTACTCCCTACGAGCAGTACTTC
TRBV18	TRBD2	-	TRBJ2-5	CASSPLPGGETQYF	TGTGCCAGCTCACCACTCCCGGGAGGAGAGACCCAGTACTTC
TRBV30	-	-	TRBJ2-7	CAWSLTSEQYF	TGTGCCTGGAGTTTAACCTCCGAGCAGTACTTC
TRBV5-8	-	-	TRBJ2-1	CASSLGLISRARYNEQFF	TGTGCCAGCAGCTTAGGTCTTATTTCGAGAGCCCGCTACAATGAGCAGTTCTTC
TRBV29-1	-	-	TRBJ2-1	CSGTAYNEQFF	TGCAGCGGGACAGCCTACAATGAGCAGTTCTTC
TRBV27	-	-	TRBJ1-1	CASRSRWGAEAFF	TGTGCCAGCAGAAGTAGGTGGGGGGCTGAAGCTTTCTTT
TRBV27	-	-	TRBJ1-3	CASSPGQRNTIYF	TGTGCCAGCAGCCCGGGACAACGAAACACCATATATTTT
TRBV9	TRBD2	-	TRBJ2-1	CASSVSSGAGNEQFF	TGTGCCAGCAGCGTGAGCTCCGGAGCGGGGAATGAGCAGTTCTTC
TRBV9	TRBD2	-	TRBJ2-1	CASSVDLTSGENEQFF	TGTGCCAGCAGCGTAGACCTGACTAGCGGGGAAAATGAGCAGTTCTTC
TRBV6-5	-	-	TRBJ2-3	CASSYQRANTDTQYF	TGTGCCAGCAGTTACCAGCGGGCCAACACAGATACGCAGTATTTT
TRBV10-1	TRBD1	-	TRBJ2-3	CASGTGSTDTQYF	TGCGCCAGCGGGACAGGGAGCACAGATACGCAGTATTTT
TRBV28	-	-	TRBJ2-7	CASSFVGRTSVRYEQYF	TGTGCCAGCAGTTTCGTGGGTAGGACATCTGTCCGGTACGAGCAGTACTTC
TRBV7-9	-	-	TRBJ1-2	CASSPGEGTVYYGYTF	TGTGCCAGCAGCCCTGGAGAGGGGACTGTTTATTATGGCTACACCTTC
TRBV11-2	-	-	TRBJ1-5	CASSSRGTLNQPQHF	TGTGCCAGCAGCTCCCGGGGGACCCTCAATCAGCCCCAGCATTTT
TRBV18	-	-	TRBJ2-7	CASSPIEGRAYEQYF	TGTGCCAGCTCACCGATCGAGGGGCGCGCCTACGAGCAGTACTTC
TRBV6-5	-	-	TRBJ1-5	CATTTGTSQPQHF	TGTGCCACCACTACAGGGACGTCTCAGCCCCAGCATTTT
TRBV5-8	-	once	TRBJ2-1	CASSLWENEQFF	TGTGCCAGCAGCTTGTGGGAGAATGAGCAGTTCTTC
TRBV11-2	-	once	TRBJ2-5	CASRGITRAGTQYF	TGTGCCAGCAGGGGGATTACCCGAGCAGGAACCCAGTACTTC
TRBV15	TRBD2	-	TRBJ2-1	CATWTSGRAWEQFF	TGTGCCACCTGGACTAGCGGGAGGGCCTGGGAGCAGTTCTTC